Listed below are T cell receptor beta chains from one sample, sequenced in a study of blood T cell repertoires in COVID-19. Clones were read by immunoSEQ multiplex PCR, and TCRdb kept only the in-frame ones, dropping some. The data contain about 140,000 clones, about four fifths of them seen just once; the ten biggest clones take up 5% to 6%. The specimen sequenced was PBMCs or T cells enriched from blood (not recorded which). All receptors come from a man between 35 and 55 years old with acute COVID-19. The CDR3 runs from the conserved cysteine through the conserved F or W. The order of the fields is J gene, clone size, CDR3 length, V gene, D gene, CDR3 protein, CDR3 DNA. D genes are given only for firm matches. For some rows the clone size is stated as once, few or many, or as a class when expanded; others skip it.

TRBJ2-1 . 16 TRBV24-1 . CATSDDGGSSYNEQFF TGTGCCACCAGTGATGACGGCGGCAGCTCCTACAATGAGCAGTTCTTC
TRBJ1-3 . 14 TRBV4-2 . CASSQDLGRNTIYF TGTGCCAGCAGCCAAGATCTCGGGAGAAACACCATATATTTT
TRBJ1-3 . 16 TRBV5-5 . CASSLTGGPSGNTIYF TGTGCCAGCAGCTTAACAGGAGGGCCCTCTGGAAACACCATATATTTT
TRBJ1-4 . 13 TRBV30 . CAWGGDPNEKLFF TGTGCCTGGGGGGGAGACCCTAATGAAAAACTGTTTTTT
TRBJ2-1 . 14 TRBV18 . CASSPAGEGDEQFF TGTGCCAGCTCACCAGCAGGGGAGGGCGATGAGCAGTTCTTC
TRBJ1-2 . 12 TRBV30 . CAWSTPNYGYTF TGTGCCTGGAGTACACCGAACTATGGCTACACCTTC
TRBJ1-1 . 14 TRBV2 . CASSDQIRQGKAFF TGTGCCAGCAGTGATCAAATTCGGCAGGGAAAAGCTTTCTTT
TRBJ1-5 . 15 TRBV19 . CASSIDRASNQPQHF TGTGCCAGTAGTATAGATCGCGCTAGCAATCAGCCCCAGCATTTT
TRBJ2-3 . 14 TRBV6-2/TRBV6-3 . CASSYSSSADTQYF TGTGCCAGCAGTTACTCGAGTTCCGCAGATACGCAGTATTTT
TRBJ2-7 . 13 TRBV7-9 . CASSFPNLYEQYF TGTGCCAGCAGCTTCCCAAATCTATACGAGCAGTACTTC
TRBJ1-1 . 14 TRBV7-9 . CASRPRGGRTEAFF TGTGCCAGCAGGCCGCGGGGGGGACGCACTGAAGCTTTCTTT
TRBJ2-1 . 16 TRBV19 . CASSIGEAGMGNEQFF TGTGCCAGTAGTATAGGGGAGGCGGGGATGGGGAATGAGCAGTTCTTC
TRBJ1-1 . 17 TRBV28 . CASSLGARPKPNTEAFF TGTGCCAGCAGTTTAGGGGCCAGGCCTAAACCGAACACTGAAGCTTTCTTT
TRBJ2-3 . 15 TRBV28 . CASNRRDLAGDTQYF TGTGCCAGCAACCGGCGGGACCTGGCTGGAGATACGCAGTATTTT
TRBJ2-2 . 15 TRBV7-9 . CASSLRQGQRGELFF TGTGCCAGCAGCTTAAGGCAGGGTCAGCGAGGGGAGCTGTTTTTT
TRBJ2-3 . 18 TRBV15 . CATSRDYRNRAYTDTQYF TGTGCCACCAGCAGAGATTATAGGAACAGAGCTTACACAGATACGCAGTATTTT
TRBJ1-5 once 13 TRBV18 . CASSPGGDQPQHF TGTGCCAGCTCACCCGGCGGGGATCAGCCCCAGCATTTT
TRBJ2-1 few 15 TRBV27 . CASSLVRATYNEQFF TGTGCCAGCAGTTTGGTGCGGGCAACCTACAATGAGCAGTTCTTC
TRBJ1-5 . 16 TRBV6-5 . CASSYSKPLYSQPQHF TGTGCCAGCAGTTACTCGAAACCGTTGTACAGTCAGCCCCAGCATTTT
TRBJ1-4 . 16 TRBV5-1 . CASSLTGGMTNEKLFF TGCGCCAGCAGCTTAACTGGAGGGATGACTAATGAAAAACTGTTTTTT
TRBJ1-6 . 15 TRBV5-6 . CASSFNDRTYSPLHF TGTGCCAGCAGCTTCAATGACAGGACTTATTCACCCCTCCACTTT
TRBJ1-4 . 13 TRBV28 TRBD1 CASSGTGPEKLFF TGTGCCAGCAGCGGGACAGGGCCAGAAAAACTGTTTTTT
TRBJ2-3 once 18 TRBV7-2 TRBD2 CASSLASGGAVSTDTQYF TGTGCCAGCAGCTTAGCTAGCGGGGGGGCAGTTTCGACAGATACGCAGTATTTT
TRBJ2-2 . 14 TRBV28 . CASSLTGLAGELFF TGTGCCAGCAGTTTAACAGGCTTGGCCGGGGAGCTGTTTTTT
TRBJ2-7 . 15 TRBV28 TRBD2 CASSLAGASGRDKYF TGTGCCAGCAGTTTGGCGGGGGCGAGCGGGAGGGATAAGTACTTC
TRBJ1-2 . 15 TRBV28 . CASSFSFGQAYGYTF TGTGCCAGCAGTTTTTCTTTTGGGCAGGCCTATGGCTACACCTTC
TRBJ2-1 once 15 TRBV7-6 TRBD1 CASSPPTGAVGEQFF TGTGCCAGCAGCCCACCCACAGGGGCGGTAGGTGAGCAGTTCTTC
TRBJ1-6 . 14 TRBV6-5 . CASRIQGDNSPLHF TGTGCCAGCAGAATACAGGGTGATAATTCACCCCTCCACTTT
TRBJ2-5 . 14 TRBV7-6 TRBD2 CASSSRGGGETQYF TGTGCCAGCAGCTCGCGTGGGGGAGGGGAGACCCAGTACTTC
TRBJ1-6 few 14 TRBV10-3 . CAISALEPNSPLHF TGTGCCATCAGTGCCCTCGAGCCGAATTCACCCCTCCACTTT
TRBJ2-7 . 13 TRBV6-1 . CASSTGLGYEQYF TGTGCCAGCAGTACGGGACTCGGCTACGAGCAGTACTTC
TRBJ1-4 few 15 TRBV6-5 . CASSPTGGAREKLFF TGTGCCAGCAGTCCCACCGGAGGGGCCCGCGAAAAACTGTTTTTT
TRBJ2-1 few 15 TRBV4-1 . CASSQGWDNYNEQFF TGCGCCAGCAGCCAAGGCTGGGACAACTACAATGAGCAGTTCTTC
TRBJ2-3 . 15 TRBV6-1 . CASSEGRGRTDTQYF TGTGCCAGCAGTGAAGGAAGGGGAAGGACAGATACGCAGTATTTT
TRBJ2-2 . 16 TRBV13 TRBD2 CASSSGLADRIGELFF TGTGCCAGCAGCTCAGGACTAGCGGATAGAATCGGGGAGCTGTTTTTT
TRBJ2-1 once 14 TRBV3-1/TRBV3-2 TRBD2 CASSVGGDDNEQFF TGTGCCAGCTCCGTGGGAGGGGATGACAATGAGCAGTTCTTC
TRBJ2-6 . 15 TRBV6-5 . CASSSRGSGANVLTF TGTGCCAGCAGTAGCCGAGGGTCTGGGGCCAACGTCCTGACTTTC
TRBJ2-7 . 13 TRBV23-1 . CASSQQAHYEQYF TGCGCCAGCAGTCAACAGGCCCACTACGAGCAGTACTTC
TRBJ2-5 . 15 TRBV18 . CASSRRTGRVETQYF TGTGCCAGCTCTCGCCGGACAGGGAGGGTAGAGACCCAGTACTTC
TRBJ2-3 . 16 TRBV4-3 TRBD2 CASSQETSGSTDTQYF TGCGCCAGCAGCCAAGAGACTAGCGGATCCACAGATACGCAGTATTTT
TRBJ2-1 . 12 TRBV28 TRBD2 CASSLAGVEQFF TGTGCCAGCAGCTTAGCGGGAGTTGAGCAGTTCTTC
TRBJ2-3 once 19 TRBV11-3 . CASSSTRSRQGGGTDTQYF TGTGCCAGCAGCTCCACGAGGAGCCGACAGGGCGGGGGCACAGATACGCAGTATTTT